These T cell receptor beta chains were read from a single sample in a study of Ad26.COV2.S vaccination and SARS-CoV-2 variants. Only in-frame clones appear in the TCRdb table, and some are missing; sequencing was by immunoSEQ multiplex PCR. The sample holds over 400,000 clones, roughly 87% seen once. Sample: peripheral blood, taken in a trial of Ad26.COV2.S vaccine versus placebo. The receptors derive from a person aged 18-65 years who received the Ad26.COV2.S COVID-19 vaccine or a placebo. CDR3s include the opening cysteine and the closing phenylalanine or tryptophan. A D gene is named only where the DNA matches it firmly. Rows give clone size only sometimes, using once, few, many, or a class for an expanded clone.

CDR3 DNA | CDR3 protein | D gene | J gene | clone size | V gene
TGTGCCAGCAGCCGCAATCTGGCAGATACGCAGTATTTT | CASSRNLADTQYF | . | TRBJ2-3 | . | TRBV4-2
TGTGCCACCAGCAGGATAGGGGATAGCAATCAGCCCCAGCATTTT | CATSRIGDSNQPQHF | . | TRBJ1-5 | . | TRBV15
TGTGCCAGCAGCCGGGACAGCCACTACGAGCAGTACTTC | CASSRDSHYEQYF | TRBD1 | TRBJ2-7 | . | TRBV12-3/TRBV12-4
TGCGCCAGCAGCTCACAGGGGGCGCAGAACACCGGGGAGCTGTTTTTT | CASSSQGAQNTGELFF | TRBD1 | TRBJ2-2 | . | TRBV5-1
TGCGCCAGCAGCTTGCGGGGAGACTATGGCTACACCTTC | CASSLRGDYGYTF | . | TRBJ1-2 | . | TRBV5-1
TGTGCCAGCGAAAAAAGGGCGACAATTTGGGGATATGGCTACACCTTC | CASEKRATIWGYGYTF | . | TRBJ1-2 | . | TRBV28
TGTGCCAGCAGCTTAAAGGTACAAGATGAGCAGTTCTTC | CASSLKVQDEQFF | . | TRBJ2-1 | . | TRBV7-9
TGTGCCAGCAGTTACGACAGGGAAGCTTTCTTT | CASSYDREAFF | . | TRBJ1-1 | few | TRBV6-5
TGTGCCAGCAGCTCCAGCGGCACGAACACCGGGGAGCTGTTTTTT | CASSSSGTNTGELFF | . | TRBJ2-2 | . | TRBV11-1
TGCAGCGCCGACGACCTTAACACTGAAGCTTTCTTT | CSADDLNTEAFF | . | TRBJ1-1 | once | TRBV29-1
TGTGCCAGCAGCAACCGACAGGCCTCTGGAAACACCATATATTTT | CASSNRQASGNTIYF | . | TRBJ1-3 | . | TRBV6-5
TGTGCCAGCAGTTCCGGAATGAGGGCGCAGTTCTTC | CASSSGMRAQFF | . | TRBJ2-1 | . | TRBV6-5
TGTGCCAGCAGTGGCCACTCCTTAGGTGGGGGGGGCCGCGATACGCAGTATTTT | CASSGHSLGGGGRDTQYF | . | TRBJ2-3 | once | TRBV6-2/TRBV6-3
TGTGCCAGCAGCTTGAAGGGACACTCCTACACCTTC | CASSLKGHSYTF | . | TRBJ1-2 | . | TRBV5-4
TGTGCCAGCAGCTTGGAGGGACAGGCGAATGAAAAACTGTTTTTT | CASSLEGQANEKLFF | TRBD1 | TRBJ1-4 | . | TRBV7-2
TGTGCCAGCAGTGACACATGGATTAACTATGGCTACACCTTC | CASSDTWINYGYTF | . | TRBJ1-2 | few | TRBV2
TGTGCCAGCAGTTTAGAGGGTGCCGTTGGGAACATTCAGTACTTC | CASSLEGAVGNIQYF | . | TRBJ2-4 | . | TRBV27
TGCGCCAGCAGCCAAGAGGCGGTAGGGAGCTCCTACGAGCAGTACTTC | CASSQEAVGSSYEQYF | . | TRBJ2-7 | . | TRBV4-1
TGTGCCAGCAGGCTAGGGACTAGCGGGGCCTACACTTACGAGCAGTACTTC | CASRLGTSGAYTYEQYF | TRBD2 | TRBJ2-7 | once | TRBV11-2
TGTGCCAGCAGCTTGCGGACAGGGATGGAGACCCAGTACTTC | CASSLRTGMETQYF | TRBD1 | TRBJ2-5 | . | TRBV7-9
TGTGCCAGCTCACCAGGGGTCGGTGAAAAACTGTTTTTT | CASSPGVGEKLFF | . | TRBJ1-4 | few | TRBV18
TGTGCCAGCAGCTTATGGGAGAGCTCCTACAATGAGCAGTTCTTC | CASSLWESSYNEQFF | . | TRBJ2-1 | . | TRBV11-2
TGTGCCAGCAGTCCTACGATCCAAGGGATTCGGGGCTACACCTTC | CASSPTIQGIRGYTF | . | TRBJ1-2 | once | TRBV11-1
TGTGCCAGCAGTCCAGGCTATAATTCACCCCTCCACTTT | CASSPGYNSPLHF | . | TRBJ1-6 | . | TRBV6-2/TRBV6-3
TGTGCCAGCAGCTCCGGGACTAACCCTCGTTTCCAGTACTTC | CASSSGTNPRFQYF | TRBD2 | TRBJ2-5 | . | TRBV7-9
TGTGCCAGCTCACCTTCGACTGAGAACTATGGCTACACCTTC | CASSPSTENYGYTF | . | TRBJ1-2 | . | TRBV18
TGTGCCAGCTCACCACCCGGCAGGGGACATGGCTACACCTTC | CASSPPGRGHGYTF | . | TRBJ1-2 | . | TRBV18
TGTGCCTGGGCCGACTATGCTCAAGAGACCCAGTACTTC | CAWADYAQETQYF | . | TRBJ2-5 | . | TRBV30
TGTGCCAGCAGCCCCAGGGGGGATAATTCACCCCTCCACTTT | CASSPRGDNSPLHF | TRBD1 | TRBJ1-6 | . | TRBV7-8
TGTGCCAGCAGTTACGAGCCGGGACAGGGGCTAATTGAAAAACTGTTTTTT | CASSYEPGQGLIEKLFF | TRBD1 | TRBJ1-4 | . | TRBV2
TGTGCCAGCAGCGTAGCAGGATTCACAGATACGCAGTATTTT | CASSVAGFTDTQYF | . | TRBJ2-3 | . | TRBV9
TGTGCCAGCAGCCCCGGTCTGATGTCCAATAATTCACCCCTCCACTTT | CASSPGLMSNNSPLHF | . | TRBJ1-6 | . | TRBV7-2
TGTGCCAGCAGTTCTACCACCAGGGGAAAACTGTTTTTT | CASSSTTRGKLFF | . | TRBJ1-4 | . | TRBV6-5
TGTGCCAGCAGCAACTGTGGTCGGAACATTCAGTACTTC | CASSNCGRNIQYF | . | TRBJ2-4 | few | TRBV21-1
TGTGCCAGTAGTCCCCCGGAACCCAGGGGAGGGGACTATGGCTACACCTTC | CASSPPEPRGGDYGYTF | . | TRBJ1-2 | . | TRBV19
TGTGCCAGCAGCCCTACTAGCGGGAGGCAAGCAAGCATTCAGTACTTC | CASSPTSGRQASIQYF | TRBD2 | TRBJ2-4 | . | TRBV3-1/TRBV3-2
TGTGCCAGCAGCCCCGGGTTAGCGGGGACCGGGGAGCTGTTTTTT | CASSPGLAGTGELFF | TRBD2 | TRBJ2-2 | . | TRBV7-3